This T cell receptor (beta chain) was profiled in a study of CD4 T cells in relation to SARS-CoV-2 and coronaviruses. The wider study: Shared crossreactive spike epitopes were mapped to their HLA restriction.

Of note for this clone: Antigen: not known.

Measured with immunoSEQ multiplex PCR; TCRdb has only the in-frame clones, and not every one. The sample carries about 36,000 clones, roughly 82% recorded once. This TCR was recovered from an adult with COVID-19. The sequenced sample consisted of memory CD4+ T cells from PBMCs, cultured in vitro.

CDR3 sequence: CASSETGDRNQPQHF. Here the CDR3 DNA reads TGTGCCAGCAGTGAGACAGGGGATCGGAATCAGCCCCAGCATTTT. This chain links TRBV6-1 with TRBJ1-5; 8 bases are a match to TRBD1. The CDR3 sequence is 15 residues long. V was clipped by 3 bases and J by 4 bases; unmatched bases: 5. CDR1 and CDR2 from the germline V gene are MNHNS and SASEGT.